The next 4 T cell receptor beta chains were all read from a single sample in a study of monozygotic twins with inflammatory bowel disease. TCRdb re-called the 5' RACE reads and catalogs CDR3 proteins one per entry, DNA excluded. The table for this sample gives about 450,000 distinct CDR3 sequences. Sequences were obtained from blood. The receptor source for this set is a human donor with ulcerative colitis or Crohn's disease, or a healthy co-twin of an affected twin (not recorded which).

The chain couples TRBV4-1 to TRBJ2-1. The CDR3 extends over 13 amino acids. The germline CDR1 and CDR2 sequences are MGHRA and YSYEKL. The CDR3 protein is CASSQVGFDEQFF.

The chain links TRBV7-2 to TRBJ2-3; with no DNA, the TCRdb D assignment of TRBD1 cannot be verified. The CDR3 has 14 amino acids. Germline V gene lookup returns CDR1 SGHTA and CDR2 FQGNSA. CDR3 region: CASSRTLSTDTQYF. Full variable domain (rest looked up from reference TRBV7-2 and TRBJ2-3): GAGVSQSPSNKVTEKGKDVELRCDPISGHTALYWYRQSLGQGLEFLIYFQGNSAPDKSGLPSDRFSAERTGGSVSTLTIQRTQQEDSAVYLCASSRTLSTDTQYFGPGTRLTVL.

CDR3 region: CASSSKNLGANEKLFF. This chain connects TRBV5-1 to TRBJ1-4. The CDR3 consists of 16 residues. Germline CDR1 and CDR2: SGHRS and YFSETQ.

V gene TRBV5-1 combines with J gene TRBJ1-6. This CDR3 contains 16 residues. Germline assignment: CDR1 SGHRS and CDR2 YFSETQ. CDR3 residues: CASSEGRVSYNSPLHF. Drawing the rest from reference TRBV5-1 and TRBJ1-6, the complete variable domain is KAGVTQTPRYLIKTRGQQVTLSCSPISGHRSVSWYQQTPGQGLQFLFEYFSETQRNKGNFPGRFSGRQFSNSRSEMNVSTLELGDSALYLCASSEGRVSYNSPLHFGNGTRLTVT.